This T cell receptor (beta chain) was found in a study of human T cells and chemical hapten exposure. Time point of the sample: patch test 1, 2 weeks after DPC sensitization. The treatment is: therapeutic diphenylcyclopropenone sensitization with weekly scalp DPC. CDR3 length: 16 residues. The V gene end was trimmed by 7 bases and the J gene end by 3 bases; junction bases not matched to a gene: 12. From germline, CDR1 is MNHNY and CDR2 SVGAGI (reference sequence). MiXCR, applied by TCRdb to the RACE reads, yields one record per CDR3 protein. The sample holds 95,000 to 150,000 distinct CDR3 sequences, roughly 15% seen once.

The material sequenced was whole blood, taken in connection with sensitization to the hapten diphenylcyclopropenone (DPC). The origin of this receptor is a man younger than 35 with alopecia areata. Some clones in this sample may be carry-over from other donors' samples. This sequence joins TRBV6-6 and TRBJ2-5; TRBD2 aligns across 9 bases. The CDR3 sequence: CASIRGPPSGEETQYF. CDR3 DNA sequence: TGTGCCAGCATAAGAGGTCCCCCTAGCGGGGAAGAGACCCAGTACTTC.